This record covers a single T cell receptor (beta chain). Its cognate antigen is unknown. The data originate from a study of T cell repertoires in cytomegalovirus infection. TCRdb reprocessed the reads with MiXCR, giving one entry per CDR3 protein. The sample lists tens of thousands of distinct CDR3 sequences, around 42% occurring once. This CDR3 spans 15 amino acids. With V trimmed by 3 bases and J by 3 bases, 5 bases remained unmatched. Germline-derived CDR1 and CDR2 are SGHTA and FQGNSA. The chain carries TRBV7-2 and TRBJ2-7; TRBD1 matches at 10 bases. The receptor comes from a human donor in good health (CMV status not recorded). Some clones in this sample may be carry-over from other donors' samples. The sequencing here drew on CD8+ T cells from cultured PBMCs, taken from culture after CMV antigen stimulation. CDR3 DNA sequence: TGTGCCAGCAGCTTCGAGGGGACAGGGGTCTACGAGCAGTACTTC. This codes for CASSFEGTGVYEQYF.